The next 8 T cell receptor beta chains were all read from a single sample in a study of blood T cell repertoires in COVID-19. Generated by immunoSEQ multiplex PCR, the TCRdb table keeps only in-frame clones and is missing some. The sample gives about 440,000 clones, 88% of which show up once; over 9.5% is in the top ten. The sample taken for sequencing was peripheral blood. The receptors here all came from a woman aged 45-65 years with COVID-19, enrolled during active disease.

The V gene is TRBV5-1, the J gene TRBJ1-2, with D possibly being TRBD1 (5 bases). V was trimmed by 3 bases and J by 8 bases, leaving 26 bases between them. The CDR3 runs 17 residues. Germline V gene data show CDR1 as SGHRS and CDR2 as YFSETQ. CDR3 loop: CASSSSSGRAGLGGYTF. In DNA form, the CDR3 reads TGCGCCAGCAGCTCCTCTTCGGGCAGGGCCGGGCTAGGAGGCTACACCTTC. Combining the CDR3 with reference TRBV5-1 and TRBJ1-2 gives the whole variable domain KAGVTQTPRYLIKTRGQQVTLSCSPISGHRSVSWYQQTPGQGLQFLFEYFSETQRNKGNFPGRFSGRQFSNSRSEMNVSTLELGDSALYLCASSSSSGRAGLGGYTFGSGTRLTVV.

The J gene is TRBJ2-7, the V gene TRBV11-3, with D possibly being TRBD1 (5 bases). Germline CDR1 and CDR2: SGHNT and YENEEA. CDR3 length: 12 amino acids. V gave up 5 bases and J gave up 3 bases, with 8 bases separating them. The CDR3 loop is CASSADSYEQYF. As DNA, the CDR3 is TGTGCCAGCAGCGCTGACAGCTACGAGCAGTACTTC.

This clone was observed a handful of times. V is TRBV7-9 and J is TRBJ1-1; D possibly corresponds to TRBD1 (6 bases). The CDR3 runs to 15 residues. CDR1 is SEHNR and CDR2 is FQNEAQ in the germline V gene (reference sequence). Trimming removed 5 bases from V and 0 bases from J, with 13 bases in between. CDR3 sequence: CASSRSQGMNTEAFF. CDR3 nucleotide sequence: TGTGCCAGCAGCCGTAGCCAGGGGATGAACACTGAAGCTTTCTTT.

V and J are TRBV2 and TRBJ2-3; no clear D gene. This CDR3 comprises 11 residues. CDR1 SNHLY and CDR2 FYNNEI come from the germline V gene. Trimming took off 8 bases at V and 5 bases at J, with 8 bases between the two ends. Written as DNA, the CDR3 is TGTGCCAGCTCGGAGATAGATACGCAGTATTTT. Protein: CASSEIDTQYF. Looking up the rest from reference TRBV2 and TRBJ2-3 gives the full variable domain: EPEVTQTPSHQVTQMGQEVILRCVPISNHLYFYWYRQILGQKVEFLVSFYNNEISEKSEIFDDQFSVERPDGSNFTLKIRSTKLEDSAMYFCASSEIDTQYFGPGTRLTVL.

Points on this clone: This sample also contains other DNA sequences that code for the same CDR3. The CDR3 bases are TGTGCCAGCAGCGGGACAGGAGGGACTGAAGCTTTCTTT. Translation: CASSGTGGTEAFF. This sequence joins TRBV5-4 and TRBJ1-1, with 8 bases identical to TRBD1. This CDR3 has 13 residues. V dropped 4 bases and J dropped 5; count of bases not matched to a gene: 4. Germline V gene lookup returns CDR1 SGHNT and CDR2 YYREEE (reference sequence). The complete variable domain, with remaining parts taken from reference TRBV5-4 and TRBJ1-1, reads ETGVTQSPTHLIKTRGQQVTLRCSSQSGHNTVSWYQQALGQGPQFIFQYYREEENGRGNFPPRFSGLQFPNYSSELNVNALELDDSALYLCASSGTGGTEAFFGQGTRLTVV.

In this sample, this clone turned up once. CDR3 loop: CATRDPWTGRGFGYTF. The CDR3 DNA reads TGTGCCACCAGGGACCCCTGGACAGGGAGAGGGTTTGGCTACACCTTC. The J gene is TRBJ1-2, the V gene TRBV24-1, with 8 positions matching TRBD1. V shed 7 bases and J 7 bases; nucleotides not matched to a gene: 16. Germline CDR1 is KGHDR and CDR2 is SFDVKD. The CDR3 has 16 amino acids.

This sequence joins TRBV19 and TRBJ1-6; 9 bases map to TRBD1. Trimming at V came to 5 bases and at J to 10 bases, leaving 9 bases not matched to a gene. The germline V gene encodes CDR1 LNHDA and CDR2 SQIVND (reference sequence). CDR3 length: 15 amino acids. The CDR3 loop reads CASSQDRGDESPLHF. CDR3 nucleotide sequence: TGTGCCAGTAGTCAAGACAGGGGGGATGAGTCACCCCTCCACTTT.

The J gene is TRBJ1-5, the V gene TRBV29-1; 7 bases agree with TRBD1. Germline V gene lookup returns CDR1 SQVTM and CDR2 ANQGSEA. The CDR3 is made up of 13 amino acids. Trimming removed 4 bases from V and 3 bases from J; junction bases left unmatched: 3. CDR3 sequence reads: CSVGDRLNQPQHF. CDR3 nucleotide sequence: TGCAGCGTTGGGGACAGACTCAATCAGCCCCAGCATTTT.